This TCR beta chain was recovered during a study of T cell responses to AZD1222 COVID-19 vaccine. Regarding the study as a whole: Repertoires were collected only later (after the peak T cell response had occurred). Close to half of spike-specific TCRs reportedly recognize unmutated variant regions. Along spike, vaccine-associated CD4 TCRs were found throughout, with dominance at 160-218 and 743-854. Most donors were white British and more were female, and clonal diversity was possibly underestimated.

This clone was recorded once. Its target is not known. Profiled with immunoSEQ multiplex PCR; TCRdb holds only in-frame clones, not every one. The sample has roughly 150,000 clones; 85% to 95% are singletons. Sequences were derived from peripheral blood, sampled on day 0 of AZD1222 vaccination. The receptor was derived from an adult in good health.

CDR3 sequence (DNA): TGTGCCACCGGAAAGGGGCCTATTTCCTACGAGCAGTACTTC. Encoded protein: CATGKGPISYEQYF. The chain carries TRBV7-9 and TRBJ2-7, with a possible D match to TRBD1 (5 bases). CDR3 length: 14 residues. V lost 10 bases, J lost 1 base, and 17 bases lay in between. Looked up from germline, CDR1 is SEHNR and CDR2 is FQNEAQ (reference sequence).